These T cell receptor beta chains were read from a single sample in a study of shared clonotypes between healthy human individuals. The repertoire was sequenced with immunoSEQ multiplex PCR; TCRdb's copy has only in-frame clones and lacks some. This sample has about 1 million clones, with around 76% found just once. The specimen was memory CD4+ T cells sorted from blood. The receptor source for this set is a young man in good health. Both conserved end residues are part of each CDR3. Each record gives: D gene, J gene, clone size, V gene, CDR3 DNA, CDR3 protein. The D gene is left open where the match is weak. Where a row states a size, it is once, few, many or the class of an expanded clone; other rows omit it.

. | TRBJ2-7 | . | TRBV29-1 | TGCAGCGTAGCAGGGATTTACGAGCAGTACTTC | CSVAGIYEQYF
TRBD1 | TRBJ1-2 | few | TRBV25-1 | TGTGCCAGCAGTAGACAGGGGGACGCTGGCTACACCTTC | CASSRQGDAGYTF
. | TRBJ1-1 | . | TRBV28 | TGTGCCAGCAGTTTCGGGGGAATTATGAACACTGAAGCTTTCTTT | CASSFGGIMNTEAFF
. | TRBJ2-7 | . | TRBV7-9 | TGTGCCAGCAGCTTAGCGGGTAGGGACTTTAACGAGCAGTACTTC | CASSLAGRDFNEQYF
TRBD1 | TRBJ2-5 | . | TRBV5-1 | TGCGCCAGCAGCTACTGGGGACAGGGGGCACAAGAGACCCAGTACTTC | CASSYWGQGAQETQYF
. | TRBJ2-1 | few | TRBV11-3 | TGTGCCAGCAGCTTAGAGGGCCGCGCCGAGGAGCAGTTCTTC | CASSLEGRAEEQFF
TRBD1 | TRBJ1-5 | . | TRBV4-1 | TGCGCCAGCAGCCACCCGGACAGGGGTAATCAGCCCCAGCATTTT | CASSHPDRGNQPQHF
. | TRBJ2-3 | . | TRBV4-2 | TGTGCCAGCGGGGCGGGTATCACAGATACGCAGTATTTT | CASGAGITDTQYF
. | TRBJ1-1 | . | TRBV4-1 | TGCGCCAGCAGCCAAGGACATTCCCCGAACACTGAAGCTTTCTTT | CASSQGHSPNTEAFF
. | TRBJ2-5 | . | TRBV28 | TGTGCCAGCAGTTACGGGGTGACGGCGTTAGAGACCCAGTACTTC | CASSYGVTALETQYF
. | TRBJ2-7 | . | TRBV6-5 | TGTGCCAGCAGTGAAACGGGCCCCGGGGGCGAGCAGTACTTC | CASSETGPGGEQYF
TRBD1 | TRBJ1-3 | few | TRBV30 | TGTGCCTGGAAGGGACAGGGGACATTCGGAAACACCATATATTTT | CAWKGQGTFGNTIYF
. | TRBJ1-5 | . | TRBV6-5 | TGTGCCAGCGGTAGTGTCGGTTATCAGCCCCAGCATTTT | CASGSVGYQPQHF
TRBD1 | TRBJ1-1 | . | TRBV23-1 | TGCGCCAGCGGGACGGACAGGGCTTTAACTGAAGCTTTCTTT | CASGTDRALTEAFF
. | TRBJ2-7 | . | TRBV28 | TGTGCCAGCGGCCCCAACAGGTTCCAGTACTTC | CASGPNRFQYF
TRBD2 | TRBJ2-1 | . | TRBV25-1 | TGTGCCAGCTCGGGACTAGCGGACCCAGCCCACATTGGTGAGCAGTTCTTC | CASSGLADPAHIGEQFF
TRBD2 | TRBJ2-7 | . | TRBV6-5 | TGTGCCAGCAGAAGTGGACTAGCGGCAACCTACGAGCAGTACTTC | CASRSGLAATYEQYF
. | TRBJ2-3 | . | TRBV6-6 | TGTGCCAGTAGGGGGTACACAGATACGCAGTATTTT | CASRGYTDTQYF
. | TRBJ2-7 | . | TRBV2 | TGTGCCAGCATTCTGGACTACGAGCAGTACTTC | CASILDYEQYF
. | TRBJ1-5 | once | TRBV18 | TGTGCCAGCTCACCATTCATTGTCTCGGGAAAGAGCAATCAGCCCCAGCATTTT | CASSPFIVSGKSNQPQHF
. | TRBJ2-3 | few | TRBV11-2 | TGTGCCAGCAGCAGTGAGGGGCTCACAGATACGCAGTATTTT | CASSSEGLTDTQYF
. | TRBJ1-3 | . | TRBV19 | TGTGCCAGTAGTCCGGGCCCGGGAAACACCATATATTTT | CASSPGPGNTIYF
. | TRBJ2-7 | . | TRBV6-5 | TGTGCCAGCAGCCTTACAGGGTTCGAGCAGTACTTC | CASSLTGFEQYF
TRBD1 | TRBJ2-5 | . | TRBV7-9 | TGTGCCAGCAGCCATCAGCCGACAGGGGTAGAGACCCAGTACTTC | CASSHQPTGVETQYF
TRBD2 | TRBJ2-1 | few | TRBV10-3 | TGTGCCATCACTAGCGGGAGTCTAGCTGAGCAGTTCTTC | CAITSGSLAEQFF
TRBD2 | TRBJ2-5 | . | TRBV10-1 | TGCGCCACCGAAACAGCGGGGGGTCGACATCGGCACTTC | CATETAGGRHRHF
TRBD1 | TRBJ1-2 | . | TRBV28 | TGTGCCAGCAGTCCTAGGGACAGGGAAGTCGTTGGCTACACCTTC | CASSPRDREVVGYTF
. | TRBJ1-6 | . | TRBV10-3 | TGTGCCATCAGTGAGGGGTCACATTCACCCCTCCACTTT | CAISEGSHSPLHF
. | TRBJ2-3 | . | TRBV10-3 | TGTGCCATCAGTGAGTCGTCGGGGGATACTAGCACAGATACGCAGTATTTT | CAISESSGDTSTDTQYF
. | TRBJ1-1 | . | TRBV7-2 | TGTGCCAGCAGCGGATACAGGGCGGGAGTCGCTGAAGCTTTCTTT | CASSGYRAGVAEAFF
. | TRBJ2-3 | . | TRBV6-5 | TGTGCCAGCAGGCGGACTACCCGCACAGATACGCAGTATTTT | CASRRTTRTDTQYF
. | TRBJ2-5 | . | TRBV7-2 | TGTGCCAGCAGCTTTCGCGGGGCCCGGATGATGGAGACCCAGTACTTC | CASSFRGARMMETQYF
TRBD2 | TRBJ2-3 | . | TRBV28 | TGTGCCAGCAGTTCTAAACTAGCGGGTAGCACAGATACGCAGTATTTT | CASSSKLAGSTDTQYF
TRBD2 | TRBJ2-1 | . | TRBV2 | TGTGCCAGCACCGTAGCGGGAGGCAGCAATGAGCAGTTCTTC | CASTVAGGSNEQFF
. | TRBJ2-3 | . | TRBV7-2 | TGTGCCAGCAGCTTTACCAGAACAGATACGCAGTATTTT | CASSFTRTDTQYF
TRBD1 | TRBJ2-3 | . | TRBV10-1 | TGCGCCAGCTCCTGGGACAGGGGATTTACGCAGTATTTT | CASSWDRGFTQYF
TRBD2 | TRBJ2-3 | . | TRBV10-3 | TGTGCCATCAGTGAACTAGCGGGAAGCACAGATACGCAGTATTTT | CAISELAGSTDTQYF
. | TRBJ2-3 | once | TRBV9 | TGTGCCAGCAGCGTAGTATATGGAAGCACAGATACGCAGTATTTT | CASSVVYGSTDTQYF
. | TRBJ2-7 | . | TRBV11-2 | TGTGCCAGCAGCTTAGGGGTGTCGGGCTACGAGCAGTACTTC | CASSLGVSGYEQYF
TRBD1 | TRBJ2-7 | . | TRBV5-1 | TGCGCCAGCAGCTTGTATGGGCAGGGGGTCGAGCAGTACTTC | CASSLYGQGVEQYF
. | TRBJ2-1 | few | TRBV11-3 | TGTGCCAGCAGCCCCTCTGGTGCGGCCTACAATGAGCAGTTCTTC | CASSPSGAAYNEQFF
. | TRBJ2-5 | . | TRBV4-1 | TGCGCCAGCAGCTTCCGACAGCTCCAAGAGACCCAGTACTTC | CASSFRQLQETQYF
. | TRBJ2-3 | once | TRBV10-1 | TGCGCCAGCAGTCAATCCCAGGGGGGTACGCAGTATTTT | CASSQSQGGTQYF
. | TRBJ2-2 | once | TRBV19 | TGTGCCAGTAGTATAGAAGGAGGCAACACCGGGGAGCTGTTTTTT | CASSIEGGNTGELFF